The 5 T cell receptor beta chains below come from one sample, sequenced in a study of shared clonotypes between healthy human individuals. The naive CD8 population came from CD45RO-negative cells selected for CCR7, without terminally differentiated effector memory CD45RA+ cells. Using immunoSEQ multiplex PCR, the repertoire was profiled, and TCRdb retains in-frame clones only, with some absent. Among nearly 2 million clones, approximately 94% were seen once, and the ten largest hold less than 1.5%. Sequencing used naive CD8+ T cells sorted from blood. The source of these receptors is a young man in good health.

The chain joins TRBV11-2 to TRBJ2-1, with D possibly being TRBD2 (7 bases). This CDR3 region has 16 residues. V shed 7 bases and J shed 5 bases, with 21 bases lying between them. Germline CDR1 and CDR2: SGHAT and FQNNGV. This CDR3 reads CASTLLGAGANNEQFF. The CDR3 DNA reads TGTGCCAGCACCCTCCTTGGGGCGGGGGCCAACAATGAGCAGTTCTTC. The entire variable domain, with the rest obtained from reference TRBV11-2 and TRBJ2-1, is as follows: EAGVAQSPRYKIIEKRQSVAFWCNPISGHATLYWYQQILGQGPKLLIQFQNNGVVDDSQLPKDRFSAERLKGVDSTLKIQPAKLEDSAVYLCASTLLGAGANNEQFFGPGTRLTVL.

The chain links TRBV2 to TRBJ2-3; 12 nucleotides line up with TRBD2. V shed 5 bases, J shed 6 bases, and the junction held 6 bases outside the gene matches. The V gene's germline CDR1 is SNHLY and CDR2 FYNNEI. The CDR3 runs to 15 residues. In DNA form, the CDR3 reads TGTGCCAGCAGTTCAGGACTAGCGGGACCCGATACGCAGTATTTT. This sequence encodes CASSSGLAGPDTQYF.

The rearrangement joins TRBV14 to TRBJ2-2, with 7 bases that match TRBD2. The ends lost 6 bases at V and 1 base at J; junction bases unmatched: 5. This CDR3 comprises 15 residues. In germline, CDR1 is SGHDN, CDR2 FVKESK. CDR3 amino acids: CASSPTGGNTGELFF. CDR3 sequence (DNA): TGTGCCAGCAGTCCCACGGGAGGGAACACCGGGGAGCTGTTTTTT.

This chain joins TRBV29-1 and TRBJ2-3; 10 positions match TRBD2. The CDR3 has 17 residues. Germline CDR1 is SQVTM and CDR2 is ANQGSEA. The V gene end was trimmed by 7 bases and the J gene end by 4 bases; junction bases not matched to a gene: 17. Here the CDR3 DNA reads TGCAGCGGCCGTCTGGTGGGAAAGCGGGGGGGCCCAGATACGCAGTATTTT. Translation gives CSGRLVGKRGGPDTQYF.

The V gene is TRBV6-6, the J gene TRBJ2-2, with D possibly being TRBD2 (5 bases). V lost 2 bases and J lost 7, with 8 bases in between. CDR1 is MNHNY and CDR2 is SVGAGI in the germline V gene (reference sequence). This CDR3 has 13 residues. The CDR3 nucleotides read TGTGCCAGCAGTTACCCGGAGGACGGGGAGCTGTTTTTT. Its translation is CASSYPEDGELFF.